This TCR beta chain is drawn from a study of T-cell memory formation after mild COVID-19. As concerns this clonotype: The antigen remains undetermined.

Libraries for TCRalpha and TCRbeta carried sample barcodes and unique molecular identifiers via 5'RACE. In TCRdb, the 5' RACE reads were re-called with MiXCR into one record per CDR3 protein. The sample consists of hundreds of thousands of distinct CDR3 sequences, 25% to 30% of them appearing once. Deletions cut 3 bases from V and 0 bases from J, with 9 bases between. CDR3 length: 14 amino acids. Germline lookup yields CDR1 DFQATT and CDR2 SNEGSKA (reference sequence). Overall study findings and caveats: Shrinking CD4+ clones were chiefly CM and EM; CD8+ ones were chiefly EMRA. Several responding clones turned up in pre-infection memory, indicating that cross-reactive memory may have taken part.

This chain connects TRBV20-1 to TRBJ1-3; D unresolved. Sequenced input: PBMCs or a T cell subset sorted from them (not recorded which). This sequence was found in an adult woman who had mild COVID-19 (a few samples of this study predate the infection). Cell type and time point are not known. The CDR3 nucleotides are TGCAGTGCTAGTCCGCGGTACTCTGGAAACACCATATATTTT. Encoded protein: CSASPRYSGNTIYF.